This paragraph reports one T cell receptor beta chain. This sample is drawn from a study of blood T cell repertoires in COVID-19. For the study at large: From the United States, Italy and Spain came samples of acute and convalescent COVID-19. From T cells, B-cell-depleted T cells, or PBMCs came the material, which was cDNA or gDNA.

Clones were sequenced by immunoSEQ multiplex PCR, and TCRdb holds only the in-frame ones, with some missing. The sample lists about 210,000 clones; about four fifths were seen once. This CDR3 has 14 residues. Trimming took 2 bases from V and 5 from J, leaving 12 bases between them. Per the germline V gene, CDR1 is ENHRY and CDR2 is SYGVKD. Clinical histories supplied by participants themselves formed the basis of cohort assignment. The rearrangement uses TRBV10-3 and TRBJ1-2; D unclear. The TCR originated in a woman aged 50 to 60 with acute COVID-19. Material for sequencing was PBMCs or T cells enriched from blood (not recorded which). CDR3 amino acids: CAISEDKRFYGYTF. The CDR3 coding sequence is TGTGCCATCAGTGAGGATAAGAGATTTTATGGCTACACCTTC.